A single sample is the source of the 16 T cell receptor beta chains below, sequenced in a study of blood T cell repertoires in COVID-19. The protocol was immunoSEQ multiplex PCR, while the TCRdb copy is restricted to in-frame clones and leaves out a portion. The sample yields about 210,000 clones, roughly 85% seen once. Sequencing input: PBMCs or T cells enriched from blood (not recorded which). The source is a man between 40 and 49 years old who had recovered from COVID-19.

The CDR3 bases are TGTGCCAGCAGCTTAGCGCGTGGGACAGTCAATCAGCCCCAGCATTTT. It encodes CASSLARGTVNQPQHF. The J gene is TRBJ1-5, the V gene TRBV7-2; TRBD1 matches at 7 bases. With V trimmed by 0 bases and J by 3 bases, 5 bases remained unmatched. Germline V gives CDR1 SGHTA, CDR2 FQGNSA. The CDR3 has 16 amino acids.

The chain combines TRBV6-5 with TRBJ2-3, with 10 bases lining up with TRBD1. Germline assignment: CDR1 MNHEY and CDR2 SVGAGI. This CDR3 spans 15 amino acids. V dropped 6 bases and J dropped 2; count of bases not matched to a gene: 5. CDR3 DNA: TGTGCCAGCAGACGGGACAGGGGATCCACAGATACGCAGTATTTT. Amino acids: CASRRDRGSTDTQYF.

The genes are TRBV13 and TRBJ1-1; no definite D call. CDR1 PRHDT and CDR2 FYEKMQ come from the germline V gene (reference sequence). This CDR3 is built from 14 residues. V lost 2 bases, J lost 5 bases, and 12 bases lay in between. Here the CDR3 reads CASSLKRSQTEAFF. In DNA form, the CDR3 reads TGTGCCAGCAGCTTAAAGCGCAGTCAGACTGAAGCTTTCTTT.

For the CDR3, the DNA is TGTGCCACCAGTGATCACAACCCCCCTAGCGGGAGAAACGATGAGCAGTTCTTC. Protein: CATSDHNPPSGRNDEQFF. The chain employs TRBV24-1 and TRBJ2-1; 10 nucleotides align to TRBD2. The J segment lost 8 bases and the V segment lost 3 bases, leaving 15 bases of the junction unmatched. The CDR3 sequence is 18 residues long. CDR1 and CDR2 (germline): KGHDR, SFDVKD.

The V gene is TRBV5-1, the J gene TRBJ1-1; a possible D gene is TRBD1 (6 bases). In germline, CDR1 is SGHRS, CDR2 YFSETQ. Trimming took 2 bases from V and 2 from J, leaving 10 bases between them. This CDR3 has 14 amino acids. The CDR3 DNA reads TGCGCCAGCAGCTTAGCTGGGACAAACACTGAAGCTTTCTTT. As protein: CASSLAGTNTEAFF.

The CDR3: CASSLGSGGNTEAFF. The CDR3 DNA is TGTGCCAGCAGCTTAGGGTCAGGGGGGAACACTGAAGCTTTCTTT. The gene calls are TRBV7-8 and TRBJ1-1; 7 nucleotides agree with TRBD1. Germline loops: CDR1 SGHVS, CDR2 FQNEAQ. V shed 1 base, J shed 1 base, and the junction held 3 bases outside the gene matches. The length of the CDR3 is 15 residues.

The chain joins TRBV27 to TRBJ2-7, with D maybe TRBD2 (5 bases). The V end lost 8 bases, the J end lost 9 bases, and 23 bases lay between the germline ends. The CDR3 has 14 amino acids. CDR1 and CDR2 (germline): MNHEY, SMNVEV (reference sequence). The CDR3 region has the DNA TGTGCCAGCTCCTTTTGGGGATCAGCGGCAGGGCAGTACTTC. It codes for CASSFWGSAAGQYF.

This chain uses TRBV14 with TRBJ1-2; D is ambiguous. CDR3 length: 16 amino acids. The germline V gene encodes CDR1 SGHDN and CDR2 FVKESK. Trimming removed 1 base at V and 5 bases at J, with 17 bases between. The CDR3 coding sequence is TGTGCCAGCAGCCAAGCTAAGGTGGCGGGGATTTATGGCTACACCTTC. Protein sequence: CASSQAKVAGIYGYTF.

The chain employs TRBV28 and TRBJ1-2; unclear D gene. Looked up from germline, CDR1 is MDHEN and CDR2 is SYDVKM. CDR3 length: 13 residues. Trimming shortened V by 7 bases and J by 0 bases, and 9 bases separated the two germline ends. The CDR3 DNA reads TGTGCCAGCACCTCGGGAACTAACTATGGCTACACCTTC. As protein: CASTSGTNYGYTF.

J is TRBJ1-1 and V is TRBV5-1; D may be TRBD1 (5 bases). This CDR3 spans 13 amino acids. The V gene lost 5 bases and the J gene lost 1 base, with 9 bases spanning the gap. Per the germline V gene, CDR1 is SGHRS and CDR2 is YFSETQ. The CDR3 sequence is CASRLTGNTEAFF. CDR3 nucleotides: TGCGCCAGCAGGTTAACAGGGAACACTGAAGCTTTCTTT.

The J gene is TRBJ1-5, the V gene TRBV27, with unresolved D. This CDR3 region has 13 residues. V lost 0 bases to trimming and J lost 6 bases, with 6 bases between them. The germline gives CDR1 MNHEY, CDR2 SMNVEV (reference sequence). The CDR3, as DNA: TGTGCCAGCAGTTTATCTATATTTCAGCCCCAGCATTTT. It translates to CASSLSIFQPQHF.

The chain is built from TRBV23-1 and TRBJ2-7, with TRBD1 matching over 7 bases. TRBV23-1 is flagged as an ORF with uncertain function. The CDR3 covers 16 residues. The V and J ends lost 1 base and 4 bases, in that order; junction bases with no gene match: 10. The CDR3 sequence: CASSQLLTGMRYEQYF. CDR3 nucleotides: TGCGCCAGCAGTCAATTGCTGACAGGGATGAGGTACGAGCAGTACTTC.

The chain combines TRBV19 with TRBJ1-3; D may be TRBD1 (5 bases). Trimming removed 9 bases at V and 2 bases at J, with 14 bases between. The CDR3 has 14 amino acids. Germline values: CDR1 LNHDA, CDR2 SQIVND (reference sequence). The DNA for the CDR3 is TGTGCCAGGGAAAGGGGATATCCTGGAAACACCATATATTTT. It translates to CARERGYPGNTIYF.

V is TRBV12-5 and J is TRBJ2-1; TRBD1 aligns across 8 bases. Trimming removed 5 bases from V and 9 bases from J; junction bases left unmatched: 9. The CDR3 contains 14 residues. Germline lookup yields CDR1 LGHNT and CDR2 FRNRAP. CDR3 DNA: TGTGCTAGTGGTGCCGGACAGGGATTCTCTGAGCAGTTCTTC. It specifies CASGAGQGFSEQFF. Using reference TRBV12-5 and TRBJ2-1 for the parts outside the CDR3, the full variable domain is DARVTQTPRHKVTEMGQEVTMRCQPILGHNTVFWYRQTMMQGLELLAYFRNRAPLDDSGMPKDRFSAEMPDATLATLKIQPSEPRDSAVYFCASGAGQGFSEQFFGPGTRLTVL.

The chain is built from TRBV5-4 and TRBJ2-3, with a weak D call TRBD1 (6 bases). The V end was cut by 1 base, the J end by 4 bases, with 13 bases between. CDR1 is SGHNT, CDR2 YYREEE, per germline (reference sequence). The length of the CDR3 is 15 residues. The CDR3 spells CASSLFGTIADTQYF. The CDR3, as DNA: TGTGCCAGCAGCTTGTTCGGGACAATAGCAGATACGCAGTATTTT.

J is TRBJ2-7 and V is TRBV5-6, with TRBD2 matching 7 bases. V gave up 4 bases and J gave up 7 bases; unmatched junction bases: 8. The CDR3 consists of 13 residues. Germline V gene lookup returns CDR1 SGHDT and CDR2 YYEEEE. The CDR3 reads CASSPLLGGEQYF. CDR3 in DNA: TGTGCCAGCAGCCCACTGCTGGGGGGGGAGCAGTACTTC.